The entry that follows covers one T cell receptor (beta chain) sequence. What it binds is not known. Other nucleotide sequences from this sample produce the same CDR3. This sample is part of a study of cytomegalovirus exposure and HLA in healthy donors. Healthy bone marrow donors supplied every sample. Germline trimming cut 4 bases from V and 7 bases from J; bases unmatched to any gene: 11. Germline V gene data show CDR1 as MRHNA and CDR2 as SNTAGT. The CDR3 extends over 16 amino acids. Study outcomes and limitations: Using a false discovery rate of 0.05, a later analysis showed that 16,951 TCR beta sequences were associated with HLA alleles. Later analysis showed TCR association rates varying by HLA locus, highest for DRB1 and lowest for HLA-C.

Primers included in the PCR were 60 Vbeta and 13 Jbeta primers. Using immunoSEQ multiplex PCR, the repertoire was profiled, and TCRdb retains in-frame clones only, with some absent. The profile covers 250,000 or so clones, with about 83% appearing a single time and roughly 1.3% taken by the ten largest. This sequence originates from a human donor in good health. V and J are TRBV6-4 and TRBJ1-5; TRBD1 matches 9 bases. Sequenced: PBMCs. CDR3 coding DNA: TGTGCCAGCAGTGGGGACAGGGTATTCGGGAACCAGCCCCAGCATTTT. Its protein is CASSGDRVFGNQPQHF.